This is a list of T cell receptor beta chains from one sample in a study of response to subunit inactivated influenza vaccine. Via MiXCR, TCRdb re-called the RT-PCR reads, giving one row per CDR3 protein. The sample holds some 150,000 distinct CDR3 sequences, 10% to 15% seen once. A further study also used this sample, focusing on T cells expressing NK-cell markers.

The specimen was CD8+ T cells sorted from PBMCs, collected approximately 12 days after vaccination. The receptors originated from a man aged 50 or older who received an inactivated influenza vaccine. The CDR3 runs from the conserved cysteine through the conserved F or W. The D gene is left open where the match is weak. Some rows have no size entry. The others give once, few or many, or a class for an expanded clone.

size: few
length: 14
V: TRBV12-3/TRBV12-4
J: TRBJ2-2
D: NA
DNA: TGTGCCAGCACCTCCGCGGGGAACACCGGGGAGCTGTTTTTT
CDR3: CASTSAGNTGELFF

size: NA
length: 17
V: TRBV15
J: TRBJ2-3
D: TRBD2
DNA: TGTGCCACCAGCAGAGATCGCGGGATAGCGGGAGAAGATACGCAGTATTTT
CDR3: CATSRDRGIAGEDTQYF

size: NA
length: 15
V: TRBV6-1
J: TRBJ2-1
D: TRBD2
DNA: TGTGCCAGCTCTGGTACTAGCGGGGGTTTTGGGGAGCAGTTCTTC
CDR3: CASSGTSGGFGEQFF

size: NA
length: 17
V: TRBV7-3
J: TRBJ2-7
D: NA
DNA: TGTGCCAGCAGCTCTTCAACCCCGCTAGCTCTCTCCTACGAGCAGTACTTC
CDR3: CASSSSTPLALSYEQYF

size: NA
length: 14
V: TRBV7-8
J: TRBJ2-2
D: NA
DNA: TGTGCCAGCAGCTTCACAACAGGTGCCGGGGAGCTGTTTTTT
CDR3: CASSFTTGAGELFF

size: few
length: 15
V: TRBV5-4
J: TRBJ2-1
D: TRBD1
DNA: TGTGCCAGCAGCAACAGGGGCATTGAATACAATGAGCAGTTCTTC
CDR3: CASSNRGIEYNEQFF

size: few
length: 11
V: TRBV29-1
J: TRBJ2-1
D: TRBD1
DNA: TGCAGCGTTGGGACAGGCCCCGAGCAGTTCTTC
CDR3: CSVGTGPEQFF

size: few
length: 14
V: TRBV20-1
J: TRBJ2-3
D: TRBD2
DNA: TGCAGTGCTGCCGGGACTAGCGGTTTAGATACGCAGTATTTT
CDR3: CSAAGTSGLDTQYF

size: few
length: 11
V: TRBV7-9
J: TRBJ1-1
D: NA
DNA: TGTGCCAGCAGCTTAGGAGACGGGGCTTTCTTT
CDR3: CASSLGDGAFF

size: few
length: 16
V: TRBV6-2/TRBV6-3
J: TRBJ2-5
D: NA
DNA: TGTGCCAGCAGTTACTCGGGTTACAGGGACCAAGAGACCCAGTACTTC
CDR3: CASSYSGYRDQETQYF

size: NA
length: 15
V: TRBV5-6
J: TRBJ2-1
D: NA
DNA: TGTGCCAGCAAAGAGCCACAGAGCTCCTACAATGAGCAGTTCTTC
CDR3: CASKEPQSSYNEQFF

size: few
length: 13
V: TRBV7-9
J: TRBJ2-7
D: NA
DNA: TGTGCCAGCAGCTTCTCCAGGGAACACGAGCAGTACTTC
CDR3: CASSFSREHEQYF

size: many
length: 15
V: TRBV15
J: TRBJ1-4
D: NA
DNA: TGTGCCACCAGCAGTTCCAGGGCCCATAATGAAAAACTGTTTTTT
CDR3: CATSSSRAHNEKLFF

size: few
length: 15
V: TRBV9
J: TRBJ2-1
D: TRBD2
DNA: TGTGCCAGCAGCCTTAGCGGGACCGATGGGAATGAGCAGTTCTTC
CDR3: CASSLSGTDGNEQFF